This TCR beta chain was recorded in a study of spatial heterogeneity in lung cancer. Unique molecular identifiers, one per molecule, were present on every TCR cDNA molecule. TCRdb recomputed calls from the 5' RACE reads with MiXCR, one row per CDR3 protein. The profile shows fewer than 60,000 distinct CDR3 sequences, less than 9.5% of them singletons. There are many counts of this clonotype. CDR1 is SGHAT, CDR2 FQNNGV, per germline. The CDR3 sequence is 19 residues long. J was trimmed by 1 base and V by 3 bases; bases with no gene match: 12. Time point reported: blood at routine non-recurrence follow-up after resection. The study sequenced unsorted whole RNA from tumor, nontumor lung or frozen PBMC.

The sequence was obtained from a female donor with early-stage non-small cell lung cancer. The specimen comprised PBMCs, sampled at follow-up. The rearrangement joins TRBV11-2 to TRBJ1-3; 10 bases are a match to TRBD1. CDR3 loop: CASSFIGDRGGISGNTIYF. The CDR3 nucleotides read TGTGCCAGCAGCTTCATTGGGGACAGGGGAGGAATTTCTGGAAACACCATATATTTT.